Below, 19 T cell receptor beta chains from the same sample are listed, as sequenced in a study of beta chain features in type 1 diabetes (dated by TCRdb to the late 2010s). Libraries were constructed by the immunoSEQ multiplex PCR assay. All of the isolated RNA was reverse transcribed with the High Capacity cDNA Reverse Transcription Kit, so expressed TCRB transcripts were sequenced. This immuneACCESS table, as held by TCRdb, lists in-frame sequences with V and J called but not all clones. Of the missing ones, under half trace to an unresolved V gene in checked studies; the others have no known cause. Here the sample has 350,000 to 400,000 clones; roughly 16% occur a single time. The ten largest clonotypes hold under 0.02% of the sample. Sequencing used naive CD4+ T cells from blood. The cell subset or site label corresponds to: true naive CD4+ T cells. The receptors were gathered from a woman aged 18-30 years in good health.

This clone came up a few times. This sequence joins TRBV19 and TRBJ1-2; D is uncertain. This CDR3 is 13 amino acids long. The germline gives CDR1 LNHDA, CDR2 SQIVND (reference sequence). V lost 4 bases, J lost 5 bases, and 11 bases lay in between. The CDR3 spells CASSTESGYGYTF. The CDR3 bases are TGTGCCAGTAGTACGGAAAGCGGATATGGCTACACCTTC.

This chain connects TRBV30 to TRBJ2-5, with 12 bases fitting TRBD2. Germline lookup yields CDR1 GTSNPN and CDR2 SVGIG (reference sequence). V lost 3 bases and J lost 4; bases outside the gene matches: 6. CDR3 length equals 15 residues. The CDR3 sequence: CAWRATSGSSETQYF. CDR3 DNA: TGTGCCTGGAGGGCGACTAGCGGGAGTTCAGAGACCCAGTACTTC.

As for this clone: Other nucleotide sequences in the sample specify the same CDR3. Here the CDR3 reads CASSYRGETQYF. The CDR3, as DNA: TGTGCCAGCAGTTACAGGGGGGAGACCCAGTACTTC. V gene TRBV27 combines with J gene TRBJ2-5; 8 bases align to TRBD1. Germline trimming cut 4 bases from V and 5 bases from J; bases unmatched to any gene: 0. There are 12 residues in the CDR3. CDR1 and CDR2 (germline): MNHEY, SMNVEV (reference sequence).

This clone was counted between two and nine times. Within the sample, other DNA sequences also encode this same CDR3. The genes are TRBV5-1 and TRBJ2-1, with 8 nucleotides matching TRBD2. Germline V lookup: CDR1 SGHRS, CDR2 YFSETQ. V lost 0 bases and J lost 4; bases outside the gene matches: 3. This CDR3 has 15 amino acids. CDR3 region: CASSLAASGYNEQFF. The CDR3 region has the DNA TGCGCCAGCAGCTTGGCGGCTAGCGGGTACAATGAGCAGTTCTTC.

CDR3 amino acids: CASSLAASNEQFF. CDR3 sequence (DNA): TGTGCCAGCAGTTTGGCGGCTAGCAATGAGCAGTTCTTC. This sequence joins TRBV28 and TRBJ2-1, with D unresolved. V was shortened by 3 bases and J by 6 bases, with 9 bases between the two germline ends. CDR3 size: 13 residues. The germline CDR1 and CDR2 sequences are MDHEN and SYDVKM.

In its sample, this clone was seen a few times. CDR3 sequence reads: CASSSDMNTEAFF. The DNA for the CDR3 is TGTGCCAGCTCCTCCGACATGAACACTGAAGCTTTCTTT. The chain carries TRBV18 and TRBJ1-1; D not resolved. The CDR3 extends over 13 amino acids. Germline CDR1 and CDR2: KGHSH and LQKENI. V dropped 6 bases and J dropped 0 bases, with 8 bases sitting between them.

The CDR3 sequence is CASSLESGGLAKNIQYF. In DNA form, the CDR3 reads TGTGCCAGCAGTTTGGAGTCTGGAGGTCTAGCCAAAAACATTCAGTACTTC. The J gene is TRBJ2-4, the V gene TRBV28; the D gene is possibly TRBD2 (5 bases). The CDR3 is made up of 17 amino acids. V was pared by 3 bases and J by 0 bases, with 15 bases between. Germline assignment: CDR1 MDHEN and CDR2 SYDVKM. Supplemented by reference TRBV28 and TRBJ2-4, the full variable domain reads DVKVTQSSRYLVKRTGEKVFLECVQDMDHENMFWYRQDPGLGLRLIYFSYDVKMKEKGDIPEGYSVSREKKERFSLILESASTNQTSMYLCASSLESGGLAKNIQYFGAGTRLSVL.

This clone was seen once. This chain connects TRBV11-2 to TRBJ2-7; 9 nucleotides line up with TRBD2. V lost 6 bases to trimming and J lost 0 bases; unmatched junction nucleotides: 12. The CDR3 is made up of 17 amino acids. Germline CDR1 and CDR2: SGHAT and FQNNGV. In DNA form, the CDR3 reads TGTGCCAGCAGGAATTCCCCGACTAGCGGAAGCTCCTACGAGCAGTACTTC. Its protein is CASRNSPTSGSSYEQYF.

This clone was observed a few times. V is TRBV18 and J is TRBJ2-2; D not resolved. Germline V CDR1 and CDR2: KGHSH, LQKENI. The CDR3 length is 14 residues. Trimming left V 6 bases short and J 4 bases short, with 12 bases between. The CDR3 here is CASSPRSRTGELFF. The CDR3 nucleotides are TGTGCCAGCTCCCCTAGAAGCCGCACCGGGGAGCTGTTTTTT.

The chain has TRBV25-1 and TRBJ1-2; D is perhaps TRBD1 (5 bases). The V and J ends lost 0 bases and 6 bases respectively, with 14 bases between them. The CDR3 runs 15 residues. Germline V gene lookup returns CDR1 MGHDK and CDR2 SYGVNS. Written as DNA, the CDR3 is TGTGCCAGCAGTGAATATGGGCAGGGCAGGGATGGCTACACCTTC. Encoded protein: CASSEYGQGRDGYTF.

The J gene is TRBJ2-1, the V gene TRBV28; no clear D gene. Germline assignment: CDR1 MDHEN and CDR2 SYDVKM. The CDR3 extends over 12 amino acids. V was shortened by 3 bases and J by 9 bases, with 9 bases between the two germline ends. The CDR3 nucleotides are TGTGCCAGCAGTTTCTTAGTCGGTGAGCAGTTCTTC. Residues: CASSFLVGEQFF.

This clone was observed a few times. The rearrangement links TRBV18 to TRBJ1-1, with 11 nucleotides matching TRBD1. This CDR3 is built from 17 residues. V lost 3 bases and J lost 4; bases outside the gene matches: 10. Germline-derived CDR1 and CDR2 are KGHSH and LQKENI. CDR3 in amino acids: CASSPPGQGVMGTEAFF. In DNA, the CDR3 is TGTGCCAGCTCACCCCCGGGACAGGGGGTAATGGGCACTGAAGCTTTCTTT.

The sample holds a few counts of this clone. The CDR3 DNA follows: TGTGCCAGCTCAAGGACAGGTCTATTCTCTGGGGCCAACGTCCTGACTTTC. It yields the protein CASSRTGLFSGANVLTF. V and J are TRBV18 and TRBJ2-6; 7 bases agree with TRBD1. Germline loops: CDR1 KGHSH, CDR2 LQKENI. Germline trimming cut 5 bases from V and 0 bases from J; bases unmatched to any gene: 7. The CDR3 runs 17 residues. Combining the CDR3 with reference TRBV18 and TRBJ2-6 gives the whole variable domain NAGVMQNPRHLVRRRGQEARLRCSPMKGHSHVYWYRQLPEEGLKFMVYLQKENIIDESGMPKERFSAEFPKEGPSILRIQQVVRGDSAAYFCASSRTGLFSGANVLTFGAGSRLTVL.

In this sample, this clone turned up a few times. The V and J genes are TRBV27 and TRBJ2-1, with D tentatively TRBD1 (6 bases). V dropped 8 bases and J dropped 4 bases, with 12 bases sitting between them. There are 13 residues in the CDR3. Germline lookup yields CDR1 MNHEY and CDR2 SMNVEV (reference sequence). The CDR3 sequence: CASRRGVYNEQFF. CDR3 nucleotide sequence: TGTGCCAGCCGCAGGGGAGTATACAATGAGCAGTTCTTC.

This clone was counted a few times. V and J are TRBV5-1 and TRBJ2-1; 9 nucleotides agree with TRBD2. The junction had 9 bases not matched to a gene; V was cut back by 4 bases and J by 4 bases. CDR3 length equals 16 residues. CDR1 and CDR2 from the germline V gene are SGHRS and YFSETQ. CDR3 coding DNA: TGCGCCAGCAGCGTCCTCGGGACTAGCAATTACAATGAGCAGTTCTTC. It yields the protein CASSVLGTSNYNEQFF.

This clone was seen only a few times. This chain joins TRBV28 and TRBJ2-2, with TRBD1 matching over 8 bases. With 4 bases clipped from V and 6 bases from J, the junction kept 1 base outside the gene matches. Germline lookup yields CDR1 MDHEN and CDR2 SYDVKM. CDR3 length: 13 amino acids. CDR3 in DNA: TGTGCCAGCAGTTCACAGGGGGCCGGGGAGCTGTTTTTT. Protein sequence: CASSSQGAGELFF.

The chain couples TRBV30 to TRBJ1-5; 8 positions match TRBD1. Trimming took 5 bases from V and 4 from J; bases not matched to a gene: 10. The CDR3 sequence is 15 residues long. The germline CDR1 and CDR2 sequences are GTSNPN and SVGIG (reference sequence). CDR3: CAWGPPDRVNQPQHF. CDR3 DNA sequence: TGTGCCTGGGGGCCCCCGGACAGGGTGAATCAGCCCCAGCATTTT.

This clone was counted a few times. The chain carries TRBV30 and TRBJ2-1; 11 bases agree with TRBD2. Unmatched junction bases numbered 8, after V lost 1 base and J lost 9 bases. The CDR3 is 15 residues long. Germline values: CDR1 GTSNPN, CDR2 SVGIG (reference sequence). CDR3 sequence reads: CAWSGGSGRAGEQFF. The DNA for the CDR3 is TGTGCCTGGAGTGGAGGTAGCGGGAGGGCGGGTGAGCAGTTCTTC.

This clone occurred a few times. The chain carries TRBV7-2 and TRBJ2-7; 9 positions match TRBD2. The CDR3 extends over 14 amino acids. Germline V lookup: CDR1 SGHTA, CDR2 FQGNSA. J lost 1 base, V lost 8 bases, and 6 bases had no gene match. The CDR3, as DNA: TGTGCCAGCGATGGCGGGAGGGGATCCTACGAGCAGTACTTC. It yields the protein CASDGGRGSYEQYF.